This T cell receptor beta chain was recorded in a study of PD-L1 blockade in urothelial cancer. Turning to the study itself: Males with urothelial cancer arising in the bladder constituted about 90% of the roughly 30 patients. Blood was tested 3 weeks (second dose) and 6 weeks into treatment.

Clones were read by immunoSEQ multiplex PCR, and TCRdb kept only the in-frame ones, dropping some. The table has just over 50,000 clones, 75% to 90% seen once. Patients were diagnosed with urothelial carcinoma, either locally advanced or metastatic. Sample numbers ranged from 1 to 8 per patient, encompassing pretreatment and on-treatment collections. Germline V gene sequence: CDR1 LGHNA, CDR2 YSLEER. V gave up 4 bases and J gave up 2 bases; unmatched junction bases: 2. The CDR3 is 15 residues long. The sequence was obtained from a man between 60 and 75 years old with urothelial cancer. The chain links TRBV4-3 to TRBJ2-7; 13 nucleotides agree with TRBD2. The specimen was PBMCs, collected around atezolizumab (anti-PD-L1) treatment. The DNA for the CDR3 is TGCGCCAGCAGCCGACTAGCGGGGGGAGCCTACGAGCAGTACTTC. It is translated as CASSRLAGGAYEQYF.